This TCR beta chain is from a study of shared clonotypes between healthy human individuals. Assay: immunoSEQ multiplex PCR; the TCRdb copy retains only in-frame clones and omits some. The sample lists hundreds of thousands of clones, about 79% occurring once. Trimming cost V 4 bases and J 3 bases, with 13 bases left between them. This CDR3 has 14 amino acids. The V gene's germline CDR1 is SGHRS and CDR2 YFSETQ. The V gene is TRBV5-1, the J gene TRBJ1-1; no clear D. The sample was PBMCs. The source is a woman in her thirties or forties in good health. Some clones in this sample may be carry-over from other donors' samples. CDR3 region: CASSPGQRYTEAFF. Written as DNA, the CDR3 is TGCGCCAGCAGCCCCGGGCAAAGGTACACTGAAGCTTTCTTT.